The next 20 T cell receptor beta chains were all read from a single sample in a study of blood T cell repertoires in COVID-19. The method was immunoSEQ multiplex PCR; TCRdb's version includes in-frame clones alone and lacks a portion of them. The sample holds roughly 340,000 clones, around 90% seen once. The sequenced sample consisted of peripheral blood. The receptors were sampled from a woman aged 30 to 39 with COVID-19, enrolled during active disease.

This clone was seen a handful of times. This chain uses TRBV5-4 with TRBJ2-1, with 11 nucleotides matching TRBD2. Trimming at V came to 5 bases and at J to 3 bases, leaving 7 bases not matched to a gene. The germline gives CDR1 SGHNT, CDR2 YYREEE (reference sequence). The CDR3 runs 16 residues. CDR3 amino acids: CASRVAGGVNYNEQFF. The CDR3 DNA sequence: TGTGCCAGCAGGGTAGCGGGAGGGGTCAACTACAATGAGCAGTTCTTC.

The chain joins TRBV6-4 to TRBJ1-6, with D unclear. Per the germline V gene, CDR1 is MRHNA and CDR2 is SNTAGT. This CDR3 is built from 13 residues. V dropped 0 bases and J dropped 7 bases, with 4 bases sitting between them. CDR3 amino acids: CASSDSRNSPLHF. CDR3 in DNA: TGTGCCAGCAGTGACTCGAGAAATTCACCCCTCCACTTT.

This chain's CDR3 is CASSPQGRLERGYTF. The CDR3 DNA is TGTGCCAGCTCACCGCAGGGGAGACTGGAAAGAGGCTACACCTTC. The chain has TRBV18 and TRBJ1-2, with a tentative D call TRBD1 (6 bases). This CDR3 spans 15 amino acids. With 3 bases removed from V and 8 bases from J, the gap between germline ends came to 19 bases. Germline assignment: CDR1 KGHSH and CDR2 LQKENI.

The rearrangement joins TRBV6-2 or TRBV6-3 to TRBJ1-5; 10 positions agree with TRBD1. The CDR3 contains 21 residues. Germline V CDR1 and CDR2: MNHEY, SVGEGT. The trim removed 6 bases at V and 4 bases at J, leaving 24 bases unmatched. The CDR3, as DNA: TGTGCCAGCAGCCGCGACAGGGGGCCTACTCTTAGTCTCCGACGGAATCAGCCCCAGCATTTT. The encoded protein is CASSRDRGPTLSLRRNQPQHF.

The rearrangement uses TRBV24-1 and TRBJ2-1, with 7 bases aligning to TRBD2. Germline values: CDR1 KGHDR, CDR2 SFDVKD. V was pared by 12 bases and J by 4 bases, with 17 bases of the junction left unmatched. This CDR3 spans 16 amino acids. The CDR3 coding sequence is TGTGCCGTTCGGGGGGAAGGTCCTCCCCCATACAATGAGCAGTTCTTC. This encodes CAVRGEGPPPYNEQFF.

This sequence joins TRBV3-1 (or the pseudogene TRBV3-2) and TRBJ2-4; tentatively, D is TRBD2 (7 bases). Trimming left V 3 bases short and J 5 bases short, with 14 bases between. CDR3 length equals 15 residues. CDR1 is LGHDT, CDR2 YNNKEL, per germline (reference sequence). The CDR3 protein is CASSQGGGGQNIQYF. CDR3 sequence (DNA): TGTGCCAGCAGCCAGGGGGGCGGGGGACAAAACATTCAGTACTTC.

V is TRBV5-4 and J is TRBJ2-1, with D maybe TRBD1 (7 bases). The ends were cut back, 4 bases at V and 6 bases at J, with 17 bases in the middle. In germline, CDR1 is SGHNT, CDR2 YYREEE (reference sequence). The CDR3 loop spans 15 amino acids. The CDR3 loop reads CASSPQGGLANEQFF. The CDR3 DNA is TGTGCCAGCAGCCCCCAGGGGGGACTGGCCAATGAGCAGTTCTTC.

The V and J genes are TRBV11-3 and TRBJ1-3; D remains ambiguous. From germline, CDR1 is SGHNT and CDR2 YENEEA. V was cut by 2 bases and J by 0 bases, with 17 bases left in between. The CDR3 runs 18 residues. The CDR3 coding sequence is TGTGCCAGCAGCTTATTTAGCGGGGAGATCCCCTCTGGAAACACCATATATTTT. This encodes CASSLFSGEIPSGNTIYF.

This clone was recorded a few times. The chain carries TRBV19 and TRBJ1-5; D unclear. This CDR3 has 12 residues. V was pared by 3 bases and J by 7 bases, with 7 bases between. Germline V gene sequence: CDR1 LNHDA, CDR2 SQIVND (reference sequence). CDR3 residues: CASSIGEQPQHF. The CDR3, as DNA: TGTGCCAGTAGTATCGGGGAGCAGCCCCAGCATTTT.

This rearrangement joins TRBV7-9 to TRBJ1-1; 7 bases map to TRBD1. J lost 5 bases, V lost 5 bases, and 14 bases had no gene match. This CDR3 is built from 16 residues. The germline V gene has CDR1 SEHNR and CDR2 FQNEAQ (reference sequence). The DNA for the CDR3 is TGTGCCAGCAGCGTACCAGGGGGAGTAAGGGAAACTGAAGCTTTCTTT. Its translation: CASSVPGGVRETEAFF.

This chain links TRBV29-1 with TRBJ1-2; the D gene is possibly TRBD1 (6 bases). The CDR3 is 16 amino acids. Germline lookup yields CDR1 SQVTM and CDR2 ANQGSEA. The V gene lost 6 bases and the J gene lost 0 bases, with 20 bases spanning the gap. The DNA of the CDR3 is TGCAGCGTGGATGTACAGGGATACCGAACTAACTATGGCTACACCTTC. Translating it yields CSVDVQGYRTNYGYTF.

CDR3 DNA: TGTGCCAGCAGTTTATCCCCTGGACAGGGCTACGAGCAGTACTTC. Amino acid sequence: CASSLSPGQGYEQYF. The V call is TRBV27, the J call TRBJ2-7, with TRBD1 identical over 8 bases. CDR1 and CDR2 (germline): MNHEY, SMNVEV (reference sequence). With 0 bases clipped from V and 3 bases from J, the junction kept 4 bases outside the gene matches. CDR3 length: 15 amino acids.

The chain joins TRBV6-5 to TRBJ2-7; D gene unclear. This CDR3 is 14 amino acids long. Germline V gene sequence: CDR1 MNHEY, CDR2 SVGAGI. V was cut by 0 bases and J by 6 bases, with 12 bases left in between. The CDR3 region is CASSYSGRTPEQYF. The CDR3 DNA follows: TGTGCCAGCAGTTACTCGGGCCGAACTCCCGAGCAGTACTTC.

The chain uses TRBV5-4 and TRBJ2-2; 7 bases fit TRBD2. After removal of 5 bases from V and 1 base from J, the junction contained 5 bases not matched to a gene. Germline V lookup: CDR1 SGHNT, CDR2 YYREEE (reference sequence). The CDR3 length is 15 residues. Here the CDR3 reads CASSLSGVNTGELFF. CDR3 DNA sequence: TGTGCCAGCAGTTTGAGCGGGGTGAACACCGGGGAGCTGTTTTTT.

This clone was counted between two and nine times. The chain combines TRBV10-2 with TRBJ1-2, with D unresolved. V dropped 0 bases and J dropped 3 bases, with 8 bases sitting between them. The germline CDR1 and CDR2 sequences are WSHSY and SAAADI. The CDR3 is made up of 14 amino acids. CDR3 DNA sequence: TGCGCCAGCAGTGAGTCCCCCTTTGACTATGGCTACACCTTC. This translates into CASSESPFDYGYTF.

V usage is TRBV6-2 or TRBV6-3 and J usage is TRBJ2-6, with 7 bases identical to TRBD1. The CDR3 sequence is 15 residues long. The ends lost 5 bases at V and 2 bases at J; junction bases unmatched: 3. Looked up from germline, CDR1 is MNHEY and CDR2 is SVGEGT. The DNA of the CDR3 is TGTGCCAGCAGTAGACAGGGTGCTGGGGCCAACGTCCTGACTTTC. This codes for CASSRQGAGANVLTF.

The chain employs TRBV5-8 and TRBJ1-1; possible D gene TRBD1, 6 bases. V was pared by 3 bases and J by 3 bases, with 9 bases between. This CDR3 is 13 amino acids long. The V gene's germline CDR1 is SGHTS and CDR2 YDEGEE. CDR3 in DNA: TGTGCCAGCAGCTCAGGGGTTGACACTGAAGCTTTCTTT. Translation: CASSSGVDTEAFF.

In DNA form, the CDR3 reads TGCGCCAGCAGCCCCGGATCTAGGAGGGGGCCAAACAATGAGCAGTTCTTC. Protein: CASSPGSRRGPNNEQFF. The J gene is TRBJ2-1, the V gene TRBV5-1; maybe TRBD1 (7 bases). Germline CDR1 SGHRS, CDR2 YFSETQ. V was shortened by 4 bases and J by 5 bases, with 22 bases between the two germline ends. CDR3 length: 17 amino acids.

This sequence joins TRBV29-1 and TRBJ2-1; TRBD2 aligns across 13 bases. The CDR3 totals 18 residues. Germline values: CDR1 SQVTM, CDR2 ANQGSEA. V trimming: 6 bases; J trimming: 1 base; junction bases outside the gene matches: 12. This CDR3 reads CSVLGLAGVEGSYNEQFF. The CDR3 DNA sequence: TGCAGCGTGCTAGGACTAGCGGGAGTAGAGGGTTCCTACAATGAGCAGTTCTTC.

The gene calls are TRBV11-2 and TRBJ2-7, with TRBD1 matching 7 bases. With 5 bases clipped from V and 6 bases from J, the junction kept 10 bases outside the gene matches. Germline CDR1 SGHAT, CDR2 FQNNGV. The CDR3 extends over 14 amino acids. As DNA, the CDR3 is TGTGCCAGCAGCATAAGACAGGGTCCCATCGAGCAGTACGTC. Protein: CASSIRQGPIEQYV.